The clone carrying this T cell receptor (beta chain) was counted ten times or more. Antigen unknown. MiXCR was run by TCRdb on the 5' RACE reads, yielding one entry per CDR3 protein. This sample carries 700,000 to 850,000 distinct CDR3 sequences, roughly 12% of them seen once, and the ten largest clones take approximately 0.5%. The source of the sample is a study of CD8 T cells in ankylosing spondylitis. Study conclusions and caveats: As reported, disease-linked clones showed significant enrichment in matched ankylosing spondylitis synovial fluid. About 8 highly homologous variants made up a TCR beta motif that seemed to typify ankylosing spondylitis blood. Clones linked to the disease showed a CD8+ phenotype. They occurred at relatively low frequencies in peripheral blood.

The ends were cut back, 0 bases at V and 6 bases at J, with 11 bases in the middle. The CDR3 is made up of 14 amino acids. Germline V CDR1 and CDR2: LNHNV, YYDKDF (reference sequence). This clonotype originated in a male donor with ankylosing spondylitis. The chain employs TRBV15 and TRBJ1-1, with D tentatively TRBD1 (5 bases). The specimen sequenced was blood, either unsorted or a sorted T cell fraction (not recorded which). The chain's CDR3 is CATSRDRASSEAFF. Here the CDR3 DNA reads TGTGCCACCAGCAGAGACAGGGCGAGCTCTGAAGCTTTCTTT.